The 15 T cell receptor beta chains reported below all come from one sample, sequenced in a study of control samples from healthy donors and cancer patients. Method: immunoSEQ multiplex PCR; TCRdb's copy keeps in-frame clones and lacks some. Of 150,000 to 200,000 clones in the sample, 91% were seen once. The specimen sequenced was blood. The receptors come from a woman aged 25 to 45 in good health.

The CDR3 bases are TGTGCCAGCAGCCAAAGGACAGGGGGTGGAGAAAAACTGTTTTTT. Translated, it gives CASSQRTGGGEKLFF. J is TRBJ1-4 and V is TRBV3-1 (or the pseudogene TRBV3-2), with 10 bases lining up with TRBD1. The length of the CDR3 is 15 residues. J was trimmed by 8 bases and V by 2 bases; bases with no gene match: 5. Per the germline V gene, CDR1 is LGHDT and CDR2 is YNNKEL (reference sequence).

The chain recombines TRBV6-5 with TRBJ1-3, with D perhaps matching TRBD1 (5 bases). The CDR3 consists of 16 residues. CDR1 and CDR2 (germline): MNHEY, SVGAGI. V lost 0 bases, J lost 0 bases, and 9 bases lay in between. The CDR3 reads CASSYSVGDSGNTIYF. CDR3 DNA sequence: TGTGCCAGCAGTTACTCTGTGGGGGACTCTGGAAACACCATATATTTT.

The chain combines TRBV7-8 with TRBJ2-2, with 10 bases aligning to TRBD2. CDR3 length equals 15 residues. J gave up 5 bases and V 4 bases, and 4 bases lay outside the gene matches. CDR1 and CDR2 (germline): SGHVS, FQNEAQ. The CDR3 DNA sequence: TGTGCCAGCAGCTCTAGCGGGAGAAGTACCGGGGAGCTGTTTTTT. Protein sequence: CASSSSGRSTGELFF.

A single count supports this clone. The V gene is TRBV15, the J gene TRBJ2-2, with D perhaps TRBD1 (5 bases). The CDR3 covers 15 residues. Trimming removed 1 base from V and 5 bases from J, with 11 bases in between. Germline V lookup: CDR1 LNHNV, CDR2 YYDKDF (reference sequence). CDR3 residues: CATSRGAGRTGELFF. As DNA, the CDR3 is TGTGCCACCAGCAGAGGGGCAGGGCGGACCGGGGAGCTGTTTTTT.

This clone showed up just once. Other DNA sequences in this sample translate to the same CDR3. The rearrangement uses TRBV6-2 or TRBV6-3 and TRBJ1-3; D is unclear. The CDR3 runs 12 residues. The germline V gene encodes CDR1 MNHEY and CDR2 SVGEGT. The V end was cut by 3 bases, the J end by 4 bases, with 4 bases between. CDR3 bases: TGTGCCAGCAGTTATAGCGGAAACACCATATATTTT. Translating it yields CASSYSGNTIYF.

The J gene is TRBJ1-1, the V gene TRBV4-1; D call uncertain. CDR1 MGHRA and CDR2 YSYEKL come from the germline V gene. The CDR3 is 13 amino acids. V lost 1 base and J 4 bases, leaving 7 bases between the germline ends. In DNA form, the CDR3 reads TGCGCCAGCAGCCAAGGGTGGGCCACTGAAGCTTTCTTT. Protein: CASSQGWATEAFF.

This chain joins TRBV11-3 and TRBJ2-7; tentatively, D is TRBD2 (5 bases). The CDR3 totals 12 residues. Germline V gives CDR1 SGHNT, CDR2 YENEEA. Between the trimmed V and J ends, which lost 5 bases and 3 bases, there was a span of 8 bases. CDR3 region: CASSPGNYEQYF. The CDR3 coding sequence is TGTGCCAGCAGCCCCGGGAACTACGAGCAGTACTTC.

The gene calls are TRBV7-2 and TRBJ2-1; D gene uncertain. V lost 5 bases and J 7 bases, leaving 6 bases between the germline ends. This CDR3 contains 11 residues. Germline V lookup: CDR1 SGHTA, CDR2 FQGNSA. In DNA form, the CDR3 reads TGTGCCAGCAGCGTTCGAAATGAGCAGTTCTTC. Translation: CASSVRNEQFF.

This chain connects TRBV20-1 to TRBJ1-1, with TRBD1 matching 7 bases. The CDR3 extends over 11 amino acids. Germline CDR1 DFQATT, CDR2 SNEGSKA (reference sequence). The CDR3 nucleotides read TGCGGGGGACAGATGAACACTGAAGCTTTCTTT. Amino acid sequence: CGGQMNTEAFF.

The chain has TRBV25-1 and TRBJ2-1; 10 bases are a match to TRBD1. CDR3 length: 14 residues. V was pared by 7 bases and J by 7 bases, with 7 bases of the junction left unmatched. CDR1 and CDR2 from the germline V gene are MGHDK and SYGVNS. In nucleotides, the CDR3 is TGTGCCAGCAACGCCGGGACAGGGGAAAATGAGCAGTTCTTC. Its translation is CASNAGTGENEQFF.

Concerning this clone: Other DNA sequences in this sample translate to the same CDR3. The rearrangement joins TRBV3-1 (or the pseudogene TRBV3-2) to TRBJ2-1, with 10 bases that match TRBD2. Unmatched junction bases numbered 1, after V lost 2 bases and J lost 0 bases. CDR3 size: 16 residues. Germline V gene lookup returns CDR1 LGHDT and CDR2 YNNKEL (reference sequence). In DNA, the CDR3 is TGTGCCAGCAGCCAATTAGCGGGGGGCTCCTACAATGAGCAGTTCTTC. It specifies CASSQLAGGSYNEQFF.

The V call is TRBV11-2, the J call TRBJ1-1; TRBD1 is a possible D gene (5 bases). This CDR3 region has 17 residues. Germline assignment: CDR1 SGHAT and CDR2 FQNNGV. Between the trimmed V and J ends, which lost 1 base and 6 bases, there was a span of 21 bases. CDR3 sequence: CASSLAGFGGRNAEAFF. DNA for the CDR3: TGTGCCAGCAGCTTAGCCGGATTCGGGGGTCGTAATGCTGAAGCTTTCTTT. The whole variable domain, remainder taken from reference TRBV11-2 and TRBJ1-1, is EAGVAQSPRYKIIEKRQSVAFWCNPISGHATLYWYQQILGQGPKLLIQFQNNGVVDDSQLPKDRFSAERLKGVDSTLKIQPAKLEDSAVYLCASSLAGFGGRNAEAFFGQGTRLTVV.

The chain is built from TRBV7-2 and TRBJ1-4; D remains unclear. This CDR3 has 16 residues. V shed 0 bases and J shed 3 bases, with 11 bases lying between them. CDR1 is SGHTA and CDR2 is FQGNSA in the germline V gene. CDR3 protein: CASSLAGGLANEKLFF. DNA of the CDR3: TGTGCCAGCAGCTTAGCGGGAGGGCTCGCTAATGAAAAACTGTTTTTT.

This chain uses TRBV12-5 with TRBJ2-7; TRBD2 matches 9 bases. The CDR3 has 15 amino acids. Germline trimming cut 0 bases from V and 3 bases from J; bases unmatched to any gene: 3. The germline CDR1 and CDR2 sequences are LGHNT and FRNRAP. CDR3 nucleotide sequence: TGTGCTAGTGGTTTGGTATCTAGCGGGGACTACGAGCAGTACTTC. Protein: CASGLVSSGDYEQYF.

V is TRBV30 and J is TRBJ2-1; D perhaps matches TRBD2 (5 bases). Looked up from germline, CDR1 is GTSNPN and CDR2 is SVGIG (reference sequence). The CDR3 has 14 amino acids. Between the trimmed V and J ends, which lost 3 bases and 0 bases, there was a span of 9 bases. The CDR3, as DNA: TGTGCCTGGAGCTTGGGGAGCTCCTACAATGAGCAGTTCTTC. Translation gives CAWSLGSSYNEQFF. Variable domain in full (rest from reference TRBV30 and TRBJ2-1): SQTIHQWPATLVQPVGSPLSLECTVEGTSNPNLYWYRQAAGRGLQLLFYSVGIGQISSEVPQNLSASRPQDRQFILSSKKLLLSDSGFYLCAWSLGSSYNEQFFGPGTRLTVL.